The sequence of this T cell receptor (beta chain) was determined in a study of early T cells in non-severe SARS-CoV-2 infection. Germline assignment: CDR1 MGHDK and CDR2 SYGVNS. The CDR3 loop spans 15 amino acids. Trimming removed 6 bases from V and 2 bases from J, with 16 bases in between. TCRdb passed the 5' RACE reads through MiXCR, listing each CDR3 protein once. This table has about 79,000 distinct CDR3 sequences, about 11% appearing once. The receptor comes from an adult who was a healthcare worker with PCR-confirmed SARS-CoV-2 infection or an uninfected control (not recorded which). What was sequenced was whole blood. The chain joins TRBV25-1 to TRBJ1-2; TRBD1 is a possible D gene (5 bases). The CDR3 nucleotides are TGTGCCAGCAGGGCCACAGGAGAAAAGAACTATGGCTACACCTTC. Translated, it gives CASRATGEKNYGYTF.